The rows below give T cell receptor beta chains drawn from one sample of a study of T cell responses to AZD1222 COVID-19 vaccine. This table comes from immunoSEQ multiplex PCR, and its TCRdb copy is limited to in-frame clones, with some not included. The table lists tens of thousands of clones, about nine tenths of them singletons, with 3% in the top ten. The sample in question was peripheral blood, obtained on day 0 of AZD1222 vaccination. The receptors shown here come from an adult in good health. Both conserved end residues are part of each CDR3. A D gene is named only where the DNA matches it firmly. Part of the rows lack a size; the others show once, few, many or a class for expanded clones.

clone size: .; J gene: TRBJ2-7; V gene: TRBV19; D gene: TRBD2; CDR3 protein: CASSMQAGKLAYEQYF; CDR3 DNA: TGTGCCAGTAGTATGCAAGCGGGGAAGCTTGCCTACGAGCAGTACTTC
clone size: once; J gene: TRBJ2-2; V gene: TRBV11-3; D gene: .; CDR3 protein: CASSWTGQANTGELFF; CDR3 DNA: TGTGCCAGCAGCTGGACCGGTCAAGCGAACACCGGGGAGCTGTTTTTT
clone size: .; J gene: TRBJ2-7; V gene: TRBV4-2; D gene: TRBD2; CDR3 protein: CASSQEGGYEQYF; CDR3 DNA: TGTGCCAGCAGCCAAGAGGGGGGGTACGAGCAGTACTTC
clone size: .; J gene: TRBJ1-1; V gene: TRBV6-4; D gene: TRBD1; CDR3 protein: CASSDKTGGNTEAFF; CDR3 DNA: TGTGCCAGCAGTGACAAGACAGGGGGGAACACTGAAGCTTTCTTT
clone size: .; J gene: TRBJ2-1; V gene: TRBV6-1; D gene: TRBD2; CDR3 protein: CASSETTSGFYNEQFF; CDR3 DNA: TGTGCCAGCAGTGAAACGACTAGCGGCTTCTACAATGAGCAGTTCTTC
clone size: .; J gene: TRBJ2-5; V gene: TRBV3-1/TRBV3-2; D gene: .; CDR3 protein: CASSQVQETQYF; CDR3 DNA: TGTGCCAGCAGCCAAGTCCAAGAGACCCAGTACTTC
clone size: .; J gene: TRBJ1-1; V gene: TRBV7-8; D gene: .; CDR3 protein: CASSLAGRNTEAFF; CDR3 DNA: TGTGCCAGCAGCTTAGCAGGGCGAAACACTGAAGCTTTCTTT
clone size: .; J gene: TRBJ2-3; V gene: TRBV27; D gene: TRBD1; CDR3 protein: CASSCKGANTDTQYF; CDR3 DNA: TGTGCCAGCAGTTGTAAGGGGGCGAACACAGATACGCAGTATTTT
clone size: .; J gene: TRBJ1-1; V gene: TRBV12-3/TRBV12-4; D gene: .; CDR3 protein: CASTLGGAAEAFF; CDR3 DNA: TGTGCCAGCACCCTCGGTGGGGCCGCTGAAGCTTTCTTT
clone size: .; J gene: TRBJ1-6; V gene: TRBV5-1; D gene: .; CDR3 protein: CASSLDRSSYNSPLHF; CDR3 DNA: TGCGCCAGCAGCTTGGACAGGAGCTCCTATAATTCACCCCTCCACTTT